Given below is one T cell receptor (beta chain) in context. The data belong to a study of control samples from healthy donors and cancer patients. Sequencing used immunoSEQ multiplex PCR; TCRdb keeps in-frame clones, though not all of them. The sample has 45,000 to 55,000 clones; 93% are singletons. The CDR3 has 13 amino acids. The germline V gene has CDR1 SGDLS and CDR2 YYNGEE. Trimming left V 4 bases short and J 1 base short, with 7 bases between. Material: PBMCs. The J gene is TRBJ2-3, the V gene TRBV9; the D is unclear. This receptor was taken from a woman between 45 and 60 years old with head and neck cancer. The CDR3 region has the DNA TGTGCCAGCAGCCCCGACCGCACAGATACGCAGTATTTT. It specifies CASSPDRTDTQYF.